This section outlines one T cell receptor (beta chain) sequence together with its context. The antigen remains unidentified. Other DNA sequences in this specimen translate into the identical CDR3. This sample was taken from a study of shared clonotypes between healthy human individuals. Naive CD8 populations comprised CD45RO-negative cells positively selected for CCR7, excluding terminally differentiated effector memory CD45RA+ cells. Points from the study as a whole: What rarefaction showed was incomplete sorted-subset sequencing despite large depth.

Germline V lookup: CDR1 MNHEY, CDR2 SMNVEV (reference sequence). The CDR3 runs 13 residues. Deletions cut 3 bases from V and 1 base from J, with 6 bases between. The method was immunoSEQ multiplex PCR; TCRdb's version includes in-frame clones alone and lacks a portion of them. Of just over 2,000,000 clones in the sample, less than 95% are singletons; the top ten hold roughly 1.1%. This receptor was identified in a man aged 18 to 35 in good health. The chain joins TRBV27 to TRBJ2-5, with unresolved D. The sequencing sample was made of naive CD8+ T cells sorted from blood. For the CDR3, the DNA is TGTGCCAGCAGTTTGGGCTTCCAAGAGACCCAGTACTTC. This gives the protein CASSLGFQETQYF.